One sample yielded the 21 T cell receptor beta chains listed below, sequenced in a study of cytomegalovirus exposure and HLA in healthy donors. Amplification used 60 Vbeta primers and 13 Jbeta primers. Sequenced by immunoSEQ multiplex PCR; TCRdb stores in-frame clones only, minus some. Of 130,000 to 150,000 clones in the sample, 70% to 85% are singletons; the top ten hold 9.7%. Material for sequencing was PBMCs. The receptors were gathered from a woman aged 55-75 years in good health and CMV-seropositive.

The V call is TRBV27, the J call TRBJ2-7; a possible D gene is TRBD1 (5 bases). The CDR3 has 16 amino acids. CDR1 is MNHEY, CDR2 SMNVEV, per germline (reference sequence). The ends were cut back, 1 base at V and 6 bases at J, with 19 bases in the middle. The CDR3: CASSLYGARLISEQYF. For the CDR3, the DNA is TGTGCCAGCAGTTTATATGGGGCGAGGCTTATCTCCGAGCAGTACTTC.

The V gene is TRBV5-4, the J gene TRBJ2-1; 12 bases match TRBD2. The CDR3 has 16 amino acids. From germline, CDR1 is SGHNT and CDR2 YYREEE (reference sequence). V lost 3 bases, J lost 3 bases, and 4 bases stayed unmatched. CDR3 protein: CASSSGTSGHYNEQFF. In DNA, the CDR3 is TGTGCCAGCAGCTCGGGGACTAGCGGGCACTACAATGAGCAGTTCTTC.

The chain's CDR3 is CASSLGPAGGLNEQYF. In nucleotides, the CDR3 is TGTGCCAGCAGCTTGGGGCCAGCGGGAGGGCTGAACGAGCAGTACTTC. V gene TRBV5-4 combines with J gene TRBJ2-7; 10 bases agree with TRBD2. The CDR3 has 16 amino acids. V dropped 0 bases and J dropped 5; count of bases not matched to a gene: 8. The germline V gene encodes CDR1 SGHNT and CDR2 YYREEE (reference sequence). The full variable domain, with the rest looked up from reference TRBV5-4 and TRBJ2-7, is ETGVTQSPTHLIKTRGQQVTLRCSSQSGHNTVSWYQQALGQGPQFIFQYYREEENGRGNFPPRFSGLQFPNYSSELNVNALELDDSALYLCASSLGPAGGLNEQYFGPGTRLTVT.

The chain's CDR3 is CGVGEGSNEKLFF. The CDR3 DNA follows: TGCGGGGTCGGGGAGGGGTCTAATGAAAAACTGTTTTTT. The chain employs TRBV29-1 and TRBJ1-4; the D gene is possibly TRBD1 (5 bases). Germline-derived CDR1 and CDR2 are SQVTM and ANQGSEA. CDR3 length equals 13 residues. Full variable domain (remainder filled in from reference TRBV29-1 and TRBJ1-4): SAVISQKPSRDICQRGTSLTIQCQVDSQVTMMFWYRQQPGQSLTLIATANQGSEATYESGFVIDKFPISRPNLTFSTLTVSNMSPEDSSIYLCGVGEGSNEKLFFGSGTQLSVL.

This chain connects TRBV11-2 to TRBJ2-7; D possibly corresponds to TRBD2 (6 bases). The V and J ends lost 0 bases and 9 bases respectively, with 21 bases between them. Per the germline V gene, CDR1 is SGHAT and CDR2 is FQNNGV. The CDR3 is 16 residues long. CDR3 residues: CASSLDPGVWALGQYF. In DNA, the CDR3 is TGTGCCAGCAGCTTAGATCCGGGGGTATGGGCCTTGGGGCAGTACTTC.

This chain links TRBV5-1 with TRBJ2-1; TRBD2 is a possible D gene (5 bases). Germline V gene sequence: CDR1 SGHRS, CDR2 YFSETQ. This CDR3 region has 16 residues. V was shortened by 0 bases and J by 0 bases, with 10 bases between the two germline ends. This chain's CDR3 is CASSLVGLDSYNEQFF. The CDR3 coding sequence is TGCGCCAGCAGCTTGGTCGGACTGGACTCCTACAATGAGCAGTTCTTC.

This clone was detected only once. The chain uses TRBV5-1 and TRBJ2-4; 7 nucleotides line up with TRBD2. V trimming: 0 bases; J trimming: 1 base; junction bases outside the gene matches: 16. The CDR3 spans 20 residues. From germline, CDR1 is SGHRS and CDR2 YFSETQ. The CDR3 spells CASSLAPGLADLEAKNIQYF. The CDR3 nucleotides read TGCGCCAGCAGCTTGGCCCCGGGGCTAGCGGACTTAGAGGCCAAAAACATTCAGTACTTC. Looking up the rest from reference TRBV5-1 and TRBJ2-4 gives the full variable domain: KAGVTQTPRYLIKTRGQQVTLSCSPISGHRSVSWYQQTPGQGLQFLFEYFSETQRNKGNFPGRFSGRQFSNSRSEMNVSTLELGDSALYLCASSLAPGLADLEAKNIQYFGAGTRLSVL.

The chain has TRBV30 and TRBJ2-5; TRBD2 is a possible D gene (5 bases). The CDR3 runs 15 residues. Germline V CDR1 and CDR2: GTSNPN, SVGIG (reference sequence). The germline V and J ends were trimmed by 8 bases and 2 bases, with 21 bases remaining between them. Written as DNA, the CDR3 is TGTGCCGGGAAGGCCGGAGGAACGACTCAAGAGACCCAGTACTTC. Translation gives CAGKAGGTTQETQYF.

The chain is built from TRBV7-2 and TRBJ1-5; D is possibly TRBD1 (5 bases). The ends were cut back, 3 bases at V and 4 bases at J, with 10 bases in the middle. The CDR3 spans 14 residues. Germline V CDR1 and CDR2: SGHTA, FQGNSA. This CDR3 is CASSFLGGNQPQHF. Here the CDR3 DNA reads TGTGCCAGCAGCTTCCTGGGGGGTAATCAGCCCCAGCATTTT.

The chain uses TRBV5-6 and TRBJ2-7; TRBD1 matches at 7 bases. The V and J ends lost 3 bases and 3 bases, in that order; junction bases with no gene match: 6. In germline, CDR1 is SGHDT, CDR2 YYEEEE. This CDR3 contains 14 residues. DNA for the CDR3: TGTGCCAGCAGCTGGGGACAGACGAACTACGAGCAGTACTTC. Encoded protein: CASSWGQTNYEQYF.

This chain joins TRBV19 and TRBJ1-1; no reliable D call. Germline V gives CDR1 LNHDA, CDR2 SQIVND (reference sequence). V gave up 1 base and J gave up 0 bases, with 6 bases separating them. The CDR3 has 14 amino acids. CDR3 DNA sequence: TGTGCCAGTAGTATAGGCCAGATGAACACTGAAGCTTTCTTT. Protein sequence: CASSIGQMNTEAFF.

The rearrangement joins TRBV11-3 to TRBJ2-7, with D possibly TRBD1 on 5 matching bases. Germline V gene lookup returns CDR1 SGHNT and CDR2 YENEEA. Trimming stripped 5 bases from V and 5 bases from J, with 7 bases between. This CDR3 spans 11 amino acids. CDR3 sequence (DNA): TGTGCCAGCAGCATCAGGGACGAGCAGTACTTC. It translates to CASSIRDEQYF.

This chain links TRBV28 with TRBJ1-1, with a tentative D call TRBD1 (5 bases). The V gene's germline CDR1 is MDHEN and CDR2 SYDVKM. V was pared by 6 bases and J by 4 bases, with 12 bases between. CDR3 length: 13 residues. The CDR3 spells CASSTDGGTEAFF. For the CDR3, the DNA is TGTGCCAGCAGCACGGACGGGGGCACTGAAGCTTTCTTT.

J is TRBJ1-3 and V is TRBV2; TRBD1 agrees at 8 bases. The trim removed 6 bases at V and 0 bases at J, leaving 10 bases unmatched. From germline, CDR1 is SNHLY and CDR2 FYNNEI. This CDR3 contains 17 residues. The CDR3 DNA sequence: TGTGCCAGCAGCAGGGGGCCTTTCACCCACTCTGGAAACACCATATATTTT. Its protein is CASSRGPFTHSGNTIYF.

This chain joins TRBV29-1 and TRBJ2-5; 8 bases match TRBD2. Germline V gene lookup returns CDR1 SQVTM and CDR2 ANQGSEA. The length of the CDR3 is 15 residues. V dropped 2 bases and J dropped 3; count of bases not matched to a gene: 8. The CDR3 DNA reads as TGCAGCGTTGAAAGTCTACTAGCGGTTAAAGAGACCCAGTACTTC. The encoded protein is CSVESLLAVKETQYF.

This rearrangement joins TRBV29-1 to TRBJ2-3, with a tentative D call TRBD2 (6 bases). CDR3 length: 12 amino acids. The germline gives CDR1 SQVTM, CDR2 ANQGSEA. V shed 6 bases and J shed 4 bases, with 11 bases lying between them. CDR3 in amino acids: CSVVRDSDTQYF. The CDR3 coding sequence is TGCAGCGTCGTACGGGACTCAGATACGCAGTATTTT.

The chain recombines TRBV18 with TRBJ2-3; 7 bases agree with TRBD2. The CDR3 totals 14 residues. After removal of 3 bases from V and 5 bases from J, the junction contained 5 bases not matched to a gene. The V gene's germline CDR1 is KGHSH and CDR2 LQKENI. Written as DNA, the CDR3 is TGTGCCAGCTCACCGCGCGGGAGCCAAGATACGCAGTATTTT. It yields the protein CASSPRGSQDTQYF.

J is TRBJ2-1 and V is TRBV7-2; D remains ambiguous. This CDR3 is built from 14 residues. Trimming removed 4 bases from V and 4 bases from J, with 11 bases in between. CDR1 and CDR2 (germline): SGHTA, FQGNSA. CDR3 DNA: TGTGCCAGCAGCTCCCAGACACAGTACAATGAGCAGTTCTTC. It specifies CASSSQTQYNEQFF. Variable domain in full (rest from reference TRBV7-2 and TRBJ2-1): GAGVSQSPSNKVTEKGKDVELRCDPISGHTALYWYRQSLGQGLEFLIYFQGNSAPDKSGLPSDRFSAERTGGSVSTLTIQRTQQEDSAVYLCASSSQTQYNEQFFGPGTRLTVL.

This clone has a handful of counts. The rearrangement uses TRBV2 and TRBJ2-2, with D possibly matching TRBD1 (6 bases). Germline CDR1 reads SNHLY; CDR2 reads FYNNEI. The CDR3 spans 13 residues. The ends were cut back, 5 bases at V and 6 bases at J, with 10 bases in the middle. For the CDR3, the DNA is TGTGCCAGCAGTCTACCAGGGGCCGGGGAGCTGTTTTTT. Residues: CASSLPGAGELFF.

This chain connects TRBV6-5 to TRBJ1-2, with 7 bases fitting TRBD1. This CDR3 contains 15 residues. The V gene's germline CDR1 is MNHEY and CDR2 SVGAGI. V gave up 6 bases and J gave up 7 bases; unmatched junction bases: 14. CDR3 in DNA: TGTGCCAGCAGGAAAGTTAACAGGGGATCGAGTGGCTACACCTTC. This sequence encodes CASRKVNRGSSGYTF.

The rearrangement links TRBV7-2 to TRBJ1-2; TRBD1 matches 7 bases. Germline V gives CDR1 SGHTA, CDR2 FQGNSA. V dropped 5 bases and J dropped 5; count of bases not matched to a gene: 11. The CDR3 runs to 15 residues. DNA of the CDR3: TGTGCCAGCAGCCCCCAAGCAGGGGGACCATATGGCTACACCTTC. Translating gives CASSPQAGGPYGYTF.